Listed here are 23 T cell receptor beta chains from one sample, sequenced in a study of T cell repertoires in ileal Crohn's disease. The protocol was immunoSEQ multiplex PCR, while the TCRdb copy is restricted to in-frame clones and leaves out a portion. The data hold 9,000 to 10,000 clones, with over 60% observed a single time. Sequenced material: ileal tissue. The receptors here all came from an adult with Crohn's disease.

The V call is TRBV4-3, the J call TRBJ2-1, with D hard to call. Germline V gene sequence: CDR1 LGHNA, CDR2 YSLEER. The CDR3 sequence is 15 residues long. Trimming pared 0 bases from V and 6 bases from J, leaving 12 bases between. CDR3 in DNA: TGCGCCAGCAGCCAAGAGCCCCTATGGGCCAATGAGCAGTTCTTC. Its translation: CASSQEPLWANEQFF.

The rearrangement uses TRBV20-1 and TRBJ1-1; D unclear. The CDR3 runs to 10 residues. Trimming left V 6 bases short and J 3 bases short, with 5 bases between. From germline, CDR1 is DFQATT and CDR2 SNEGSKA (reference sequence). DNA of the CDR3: TGCAGTGCGAGGGACACTGAAGCTTTCTTT. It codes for CSARDTEAFF.

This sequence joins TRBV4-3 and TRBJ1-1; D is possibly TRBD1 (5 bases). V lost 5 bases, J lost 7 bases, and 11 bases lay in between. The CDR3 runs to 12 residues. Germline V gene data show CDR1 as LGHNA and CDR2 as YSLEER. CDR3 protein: CASSRVQGEAFF. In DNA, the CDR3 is TGCGCCAGCAGCAGGGTCCAGGGTGAAGCTTTCTTT.

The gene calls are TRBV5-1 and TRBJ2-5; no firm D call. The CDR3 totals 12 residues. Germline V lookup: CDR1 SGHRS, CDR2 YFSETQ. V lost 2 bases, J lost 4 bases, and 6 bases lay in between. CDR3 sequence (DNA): TGCGCCAGCAGCTTCCAGCGAGAGACCCAGTACTTC. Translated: CASSFQRETQYF.

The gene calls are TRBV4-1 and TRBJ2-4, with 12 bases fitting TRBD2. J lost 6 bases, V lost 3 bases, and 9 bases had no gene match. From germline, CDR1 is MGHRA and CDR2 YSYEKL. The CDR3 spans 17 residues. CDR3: CASSHLGLAGKTNIQYF. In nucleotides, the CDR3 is TGCGCCAGCAGCCATCTTGGACTAGCGGGGAAAACAAACATTCAGTACTTC.

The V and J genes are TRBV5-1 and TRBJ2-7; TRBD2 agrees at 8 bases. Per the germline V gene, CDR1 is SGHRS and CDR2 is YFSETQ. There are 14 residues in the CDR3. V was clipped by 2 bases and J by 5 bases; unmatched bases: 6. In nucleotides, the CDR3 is TGCGCCAGCAGCTTCGGGACTAGTCCCAACGAGCAGTACTTC. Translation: CASSFGTSPNEQYF.

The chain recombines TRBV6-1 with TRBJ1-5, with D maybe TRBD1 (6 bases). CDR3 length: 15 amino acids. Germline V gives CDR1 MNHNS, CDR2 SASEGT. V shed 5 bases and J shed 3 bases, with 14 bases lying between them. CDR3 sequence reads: CASSKASGDNQPQHF. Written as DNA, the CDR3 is TGTGCCAGCAGTAAGGCTTCAGGGGACAATCAGCCCCAGCATTTT.

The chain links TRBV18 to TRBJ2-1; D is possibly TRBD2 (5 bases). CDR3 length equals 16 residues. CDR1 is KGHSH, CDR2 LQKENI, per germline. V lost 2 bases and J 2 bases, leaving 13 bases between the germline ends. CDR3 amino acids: CASSPFGGTTYNEQFF. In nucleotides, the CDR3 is TGTGCCAGCTCACCATTCGGAGGAACAACCTACAATGAGCAGTTCTTC.

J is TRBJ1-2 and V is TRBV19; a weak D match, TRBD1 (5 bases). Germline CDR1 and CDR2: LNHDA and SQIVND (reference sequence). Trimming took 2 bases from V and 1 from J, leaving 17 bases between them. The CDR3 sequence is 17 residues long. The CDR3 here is CASSIRVGADRNYGYTF. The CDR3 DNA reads TGTGCCAGTAGTATACGGGTTGGGGCGGACCGTAACTATGGCTACACCTTC.

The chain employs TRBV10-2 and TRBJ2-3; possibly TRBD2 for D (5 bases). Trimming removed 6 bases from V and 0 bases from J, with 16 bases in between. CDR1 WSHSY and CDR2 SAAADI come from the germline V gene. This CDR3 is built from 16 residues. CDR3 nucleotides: TGCGCCAGCAGAATGGGCGGGCTCGAGAGCACAGATACGCAGTATTTT. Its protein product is CASRMGGLESTDTQYF.

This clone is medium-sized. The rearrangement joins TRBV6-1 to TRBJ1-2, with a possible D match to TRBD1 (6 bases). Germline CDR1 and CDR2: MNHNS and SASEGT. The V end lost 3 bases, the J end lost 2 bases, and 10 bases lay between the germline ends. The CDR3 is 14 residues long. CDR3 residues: CASSEAGANYGYTF. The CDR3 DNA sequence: TGTGCCAGCAGTGAGGCAGGGGCCAACTATGGCTACACCTTC.

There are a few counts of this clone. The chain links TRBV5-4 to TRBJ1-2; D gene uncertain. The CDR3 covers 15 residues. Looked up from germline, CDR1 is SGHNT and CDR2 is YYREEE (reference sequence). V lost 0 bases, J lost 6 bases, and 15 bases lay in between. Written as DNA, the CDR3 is TGTGCCAGCAGCTTGGCCGGAGATAGGCTGGATGGCTACACCTTC. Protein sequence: CASSLAGDRLDGYTF. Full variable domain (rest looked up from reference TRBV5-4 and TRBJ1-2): ETGVTQSPTHLIKTRGQQVTLRCSSQSGHNTVSWYQQALGQGPQFIFQYYREEENGRGNFPPRFSGLQFPNYSSELNVNALELDDSALYLCASSLAGDRLDGYTFGSGTRLTVV.

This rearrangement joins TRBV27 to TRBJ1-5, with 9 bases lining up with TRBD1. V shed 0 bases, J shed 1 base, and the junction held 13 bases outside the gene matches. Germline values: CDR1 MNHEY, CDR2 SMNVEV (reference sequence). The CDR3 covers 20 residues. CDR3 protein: CASSLSFPGGTGQSNQPQHF. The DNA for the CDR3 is TGTGCCAGCAGTTTATCGTTCCCGGGAGGGACAGGGCAAAGCAATCAGCCCCAGCATTTT.

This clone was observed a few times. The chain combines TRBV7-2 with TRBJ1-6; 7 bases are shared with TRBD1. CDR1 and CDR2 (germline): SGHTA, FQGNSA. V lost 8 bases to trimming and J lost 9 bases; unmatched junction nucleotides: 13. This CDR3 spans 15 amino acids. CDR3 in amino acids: CASGRTGGSPSPLHF. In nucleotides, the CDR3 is TGTGCCAGCGGCCGGACAGGCGGGTCTCCTTCACCCCTCCACTTT.

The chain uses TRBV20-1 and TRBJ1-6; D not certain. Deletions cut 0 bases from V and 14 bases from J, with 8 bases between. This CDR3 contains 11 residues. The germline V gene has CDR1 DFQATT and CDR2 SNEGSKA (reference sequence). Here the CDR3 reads CSARESLALHF. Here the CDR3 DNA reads TGCAGTGCTAGAGAATCTTTAGCCCTCCACTTT.

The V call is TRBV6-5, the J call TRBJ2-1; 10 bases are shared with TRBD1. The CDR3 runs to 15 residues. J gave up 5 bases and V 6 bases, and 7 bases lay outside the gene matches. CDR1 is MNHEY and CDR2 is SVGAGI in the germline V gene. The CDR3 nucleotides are TGTGCCAGCAGCCGGACAGGGGGGGAACACAATGAGCAGTTCTTC. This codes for CASSRTGGEHNEQFF.

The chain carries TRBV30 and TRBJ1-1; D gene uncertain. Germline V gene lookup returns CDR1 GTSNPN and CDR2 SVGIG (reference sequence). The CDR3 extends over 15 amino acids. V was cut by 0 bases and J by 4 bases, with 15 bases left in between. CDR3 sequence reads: CAWSVLETAATEAFF. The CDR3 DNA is TGTGCCTGGAGTGTACTTGAGACGGCGGCCACTGAAGCTTTCTTT.

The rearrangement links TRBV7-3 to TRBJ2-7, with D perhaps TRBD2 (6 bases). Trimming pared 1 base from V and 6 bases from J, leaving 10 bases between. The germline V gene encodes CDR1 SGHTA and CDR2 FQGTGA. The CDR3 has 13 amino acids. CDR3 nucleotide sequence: TGTGCCAGCAGCTTAAGCGGGGCTGGCGAGCAGTACTTC. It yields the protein CASSLSGAGEQYF.

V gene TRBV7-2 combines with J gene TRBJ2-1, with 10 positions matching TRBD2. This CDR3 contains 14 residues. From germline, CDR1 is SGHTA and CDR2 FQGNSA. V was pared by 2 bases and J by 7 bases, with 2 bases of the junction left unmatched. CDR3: CASSLTSGVNEQFF. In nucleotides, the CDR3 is TGTGCCAGCAGCTTAACTAGCGGGGTTAATGAGCAGTTCTTC. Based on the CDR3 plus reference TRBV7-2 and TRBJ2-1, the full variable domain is GAGVSQSPSNKVTEKGKDVELRCDPISGHTALYWYRQSLGQGLEFLIYFQGNSAPDKSGLPSDRFSAERTGGSVSTLTIQRTQQEDSAVYLCASSLTSGVNEQFFGPGTRLTVL.

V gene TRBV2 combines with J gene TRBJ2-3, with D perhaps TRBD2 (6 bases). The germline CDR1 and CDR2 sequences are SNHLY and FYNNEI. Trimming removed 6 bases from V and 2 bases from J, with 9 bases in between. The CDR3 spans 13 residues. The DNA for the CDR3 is TGTGCCAGCAGCCGGAGGGCCACAGATACGCAGTATTTT. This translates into CASSRRATDTQYF.

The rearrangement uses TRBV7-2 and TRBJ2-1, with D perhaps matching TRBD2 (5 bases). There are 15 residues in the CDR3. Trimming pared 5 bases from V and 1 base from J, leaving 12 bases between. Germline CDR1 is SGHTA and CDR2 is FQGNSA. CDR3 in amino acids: CASSRSSGSYNEQFF. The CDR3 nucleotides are TGTGCCAGCAGCCGTAGCTCGGGGTCCTACAATGAGCAGTTCTTC.

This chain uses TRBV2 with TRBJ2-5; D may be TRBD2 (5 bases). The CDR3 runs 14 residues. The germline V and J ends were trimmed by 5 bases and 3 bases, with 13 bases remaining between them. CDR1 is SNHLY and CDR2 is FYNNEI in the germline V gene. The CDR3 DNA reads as TGTGCCAGCAGTCAATTGAGGGCAGAAGAGACCCAGTACTTC. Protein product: CASSQLRAEETQYF.

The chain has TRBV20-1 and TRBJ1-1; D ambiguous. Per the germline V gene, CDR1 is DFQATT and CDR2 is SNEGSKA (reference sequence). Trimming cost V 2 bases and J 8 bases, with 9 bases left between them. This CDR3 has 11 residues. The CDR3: CSARQAQEAFF. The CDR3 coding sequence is TGCAGTGCTAGACAGGCCCAGGAAGCTTTCTTT.